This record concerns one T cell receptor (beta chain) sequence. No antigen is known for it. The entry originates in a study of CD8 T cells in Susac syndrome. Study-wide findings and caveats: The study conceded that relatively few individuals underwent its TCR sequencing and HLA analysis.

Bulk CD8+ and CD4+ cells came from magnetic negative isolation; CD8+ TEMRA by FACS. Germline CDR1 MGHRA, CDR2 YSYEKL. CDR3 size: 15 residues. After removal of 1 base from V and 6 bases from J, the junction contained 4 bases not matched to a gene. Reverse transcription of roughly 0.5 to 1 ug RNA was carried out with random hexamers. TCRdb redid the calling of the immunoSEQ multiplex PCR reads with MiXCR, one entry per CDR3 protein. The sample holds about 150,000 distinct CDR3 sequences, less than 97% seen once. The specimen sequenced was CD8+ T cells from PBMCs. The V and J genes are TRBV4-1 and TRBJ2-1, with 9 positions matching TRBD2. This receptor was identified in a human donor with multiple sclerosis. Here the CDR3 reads CASSQVAGGPNEQFF. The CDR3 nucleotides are TGCGCCAGCAGCCAAGTCGCGGGGGGGCCCAATGAGCAGTTCTTC.